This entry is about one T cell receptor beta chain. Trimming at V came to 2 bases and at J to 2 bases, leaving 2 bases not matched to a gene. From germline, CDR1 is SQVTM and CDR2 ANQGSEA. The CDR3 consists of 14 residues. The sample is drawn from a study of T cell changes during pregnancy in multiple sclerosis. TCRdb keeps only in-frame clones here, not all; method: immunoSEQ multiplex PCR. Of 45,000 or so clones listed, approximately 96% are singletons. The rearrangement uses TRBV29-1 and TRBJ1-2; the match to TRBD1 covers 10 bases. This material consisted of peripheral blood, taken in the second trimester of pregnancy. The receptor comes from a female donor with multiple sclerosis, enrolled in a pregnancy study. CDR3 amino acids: CSVELTGGNYGYTF. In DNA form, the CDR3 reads TGCAGCGTTGAATTGACAGGGGGCAACTATGGCTACACCTTC.